This paragraph covers one TCR beta chain sequence. This receptor's antigen is unknown. No quality values exist for individual bases; no much larger clone is one base distant. The CDR3 has 16 amino acids, counting the end cysteine and phenylalanine. The read is trimmed to its CDR3 DNA, 48 bases read in frame from base 1. Trimming at the junction amounts to 4 bases on V and 0 bases on J, and the germline ends lie 16 bases apart. Taken from the germline V gene, the CDR1 and CDR2 loops are SGHAT and FQNNGV. Library generation was performed with the immunoSEQ multiplex PCR assay. TCRdb took over this immuneACCESS table, retaining in-frame rearrangements with V and J assigned. Such tables are incomplete; in checked studies, under half of the missing clones stem from an unresolved V gene, and the remainder is unexplained. The sample table shows 60,000 to 90,000 clones, and approximately 97% are seen once. In total, the top ten clones hold less than 0.25% of the sample.

The data stem from a study of technical replicates of blood from a few donors (dated by TCRdb to about 2017). Sequenced input: T cells isolated from PBMCs. The clonotype originates from a human donor in good health. Recombination linked TRBV11-2 to TRBJ2-7; the best D guess is TRBD2, with 5 bases matching. The CDR3 has the sequence CASSSIGGPRSYEQYF. The DNA reads as follows: TGTGCCAGCAGCTCTATTGGAGGACCCCGCTCCTACGAGCAGTACTTC.